One TCR beta chain is described in this entry. Antigen unknown. These data come from a study of cytomegalovirus exposure and HLA in healthy donors. Study-wide points: TCR sequences were mostly rare, though some public TCRs occurred in many donors.

Amplification used 60 Vbeta primers and 13 Jbeta primers. TCRdb's table, derived via immunoSEQ multiplex PCR, lists solely in-frame clones and lacks some. The data hold 85,000 to 130,000 clones, with around three quarters observed a single time. The CDR3 runs to 14 residues. The germline V gene encodes CDR1 SGDLS and CDR2 YYNGEE. V lost 2 bases and J lost 2; bases outside the gene matches: 3. The clonotype was recovered from a female donor in good health and CMV-seropositive. Sequences were obtained from PBMCs. This rearrangement joins TRBV9 to TRBJ1-1; 7 positions match TRBD1. The CDR3 nucleotides read TGTGCCAGCAGCGTGGGGACAGCCAACACTGAAGCTTTCTTT. Amino acids: CASSVGTANTEAFF.